Included here is one T cell receptor (beta chain) sequence, with context. Its antigen is unidentified. The entry originates in a study of T cell responses to AZD1222 COVID-19 vaccine. Study as a whole: Analysis merged second doses at about 4 or about 12 weeks. The study's findings and limits: Reportedly, nearly half the spike-specific TCRs target unmutated variant regions.

This CDR3 comprises 13 residues. Germline CDR1 is SGHRS and CDR2 is YFSETQ. V was shortened by 4 bases and J by 2 bases, with 8 bases between the two germline ends. Here immunoSEQ multiplex PCR was the method, and the copy in TCRdb shows in-frame clones only, minus some. The data hold some 120,000 clones, with more than 75% observed a single time. The TCR originated in an adult in good health. V and J are TRBV5-1 and TRBJ2-3; tentative D call: TRBD2 (6 bases). Sequences were derived from peripheral blood, sampled on day 0 of AZD1222 vaccination. The DNA for the CDR3 is TGCGCCAGCAGCCGACTAGTCACAGATACGCAGTATTTT. As protein: CASSRLVTDTQYF.